Listed below are T cell receptor beta chains from one sample, sequenced in a study of T cell changes during pregnancy in multiple sclerosis. Here immunoSEQ multiplex PCR was the method, and the copy in TCRdb shows in-frame clones only, minus some. The top ten hold 1.5% to 2% of the sample, which has 45,000 or so clones, around nine tenths seen once. The source material was peripheral blood, sampled in the first trimester of pregnancy. Source of these receptors: a female donor with multiple sclerosis, enrolled in a pregnancy study. The CDR3 runs from the conserved cysteine through the conserved F or W. The order of the fields is CDR3 protein, clone size, J gene, V gene. Clone sizes are given selectively: once, few, many, or a class where the clone is expanded.

CATSRDRGTYEQYF NA TRBJ2-7 TRBV15
CASSVYVSSGISSYNEQFF NA TRBJ2-1 TRBV9
CASSLEFEGNYGYTF NA TRBJ1-2 TRBV7-8
CASGFTLDTLSAGYGYTF NA TRBJ1-2 TRBV10-3
CASSLRQWGGGQQFF NA TRBJ2-1 TRBV4-3
CASSLRQGEGPYEQYF NA TRBJ2-7 TRBV19
CASSATPTYEQYF NA TRBJ2-7 TRBV5-1
CASTPPNQPQHF NA TRBJ1-5 TRBV28
CASSPMAGGYNEQFF NA TRBJ2-1 TRBV18
CASSLRGMRNEQYF NA TRBJ2-7 TRBV5-1
CSVASLRDYGYTF NA TRBJ1-2 TRBV29-1
CASSPWTGRRTEAFF NA TRBJ1-1 TRBV19
CAWSVMRNTEAFF few TRBJ1-1 TRBV30
CASSSRGGANTEAFF NA TRBJ1-1 TRBV19
CASSAVDRVASPLHF NA TRBJ1-6 TRBV9